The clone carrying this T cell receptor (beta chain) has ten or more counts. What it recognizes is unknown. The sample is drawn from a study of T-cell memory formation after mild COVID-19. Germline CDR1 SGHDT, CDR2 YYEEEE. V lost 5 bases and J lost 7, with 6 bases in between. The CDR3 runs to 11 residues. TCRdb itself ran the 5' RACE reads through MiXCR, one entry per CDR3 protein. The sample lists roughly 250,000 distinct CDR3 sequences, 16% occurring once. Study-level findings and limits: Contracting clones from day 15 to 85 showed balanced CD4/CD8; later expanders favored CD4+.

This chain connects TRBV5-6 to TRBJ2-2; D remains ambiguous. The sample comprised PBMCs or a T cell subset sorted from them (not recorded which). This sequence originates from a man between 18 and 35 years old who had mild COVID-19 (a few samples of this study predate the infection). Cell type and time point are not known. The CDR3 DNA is TGTGCCAGCAGTCTTTACGGGGAGCTGTTTTTT. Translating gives CASSLYGELFF.